This T cell receptor (beta chain) was captured by sequencing in a study of blood T cell repertoires in COVID-19 (dated by TCRdb to about 2020). The study in broad terms: The collaborator samples originated in the United States, Italy and Spain and spanned the acute and convalescent phases of COVID-19. The prospective study material was composed of cDNA or gDNA derived from T cells, B-cell-depleted T cells, or PBMCs. The dataset comprised deeply sampled blood TCRbeta repertoires from subjects exposed to, actively infected with, or recovered from COVID-19. A freely available public database, intended as a resource for researchers studying the immune response to SARS-CoV-2, is where the repertoires were released. The samples were drawn from two sources: the first 160 participants of the ongoing ImmuneRACE study, and 1,200 or so subjects contributed by 6 global collaborators. The sample metadata nearly always contained a de-identified subject ID, COVID-19 status, age in years and sex. Where available, HLA class I and class II types were taken from metadata supplied by the sample provider and were not determined by assay-based typing.

At one collaborating source in Seattle, patients were enrolled during active infection and were followed longitudinally through the course of disease. Each collaborating institution followed its own protocols to collect whole blood in K2EDTA tubes. For TCRbeta analysis, collaborator samples were shipped as frozen whole blood, as isolated PBMCs, or as DNA extracted from either sample type. Points the paper makes about the study in general: How much clinical and demographic metadata was included differed by source and by participant, and the metadata was provided uncurated.

TCRbeta CDR3 regions were amplified from genomic DNA by means of the immunoSEQ Assay, a bias-controlled multiplex PCR. Per the original workflow: The number of nucleated cells in each sample was estimated by amplification of reference gene primers within the assay. To quantify the absolute abundance of each unique TCRbeta CDR3 rearrangement, sequence reads were collapsed and filtered. For each sample, productive Simpson clonality was calculated as the square root of Simpson's diversity index over productive rearrangements. TCRdb took this table from immuneACCESS and kept in-frame rearrangements with V and J called. Such tables lack part of the clones; where checked against another copy, unresolved V genes explain under half of the gap, and the rest is unexplained. The DNA was the basis for D and trimming; V, J and clone size are from that table. The sample table lists a few hundred thousand clones, more than 65% of them with a count of one. The ten largest make up around 14% of the sample.

A note on this clone: Which antigen it targets is not known. Base quality data are lacking; no much larger clone is found one base away.

The TCR sequence derives from a person aged 65-85 years with COVID-19, enrolled during active disease. Sequences were obtained from peripheral blood.

For the CDR3, the sequence is CAWQNSGTSPYEQYF. DNA sequence: TGTGCCTGGCAAAACTCCGGGACAAGCCCATACGAGCAGTACTTC. This receptor chain uses TRBV30 and TRBJ2-7; a tentative D match to TRBD1 spans 6 bases. The CDR3 numbers 15 residues from cysteine through phenylalanine. The read is trimmed to its CDR3 DNA, 45 bases read in frame from base 1. Per the germline V gene (reference sequence), GTSNPN is the CDR1 and SVGIG is the CDR2. V drops 5 bases and J drops 4 bases, leaving 21 bases in between.